This entry describes one T cell receptor beta chain. These data come from a study of blood T cell repertoires in COVID-19. CDR1 is SGHNT, CDR2 YYREEE, per germline (reference sequence). V was clipped by 3 bases and J by 0 bases; unmatched bases: 1. This CDR3 spans 15 amino acids. Original methodology: Reference gene primer amplification gave estimated nucleated cell counts. Assay used: immunoSEQ multiplex PCR; TCRdb lists only in-frame clones, some missing. The D gene and trimming were derived from the DNA, and the V and J assignments and clone size from that table. The repertoire includes more than 95,000 clones, roughly 80% of them detected once, and over 15% sits in the top ten.

The rearrangement uses TRBV5-4 and TRBJ2-2; 8 bases line up with TRBD2. The source material was peripheral blood. This sequence originates from a woman older than 75 with acute or convalescent COVID-19. CDR3 region: CASSSLAANTGELFF. In nucleotides, the CDR3 is TGTGCCAGCAGCTCACTAGCGGCGAACACCGGGGAGCTGTTTTTT.